Presented here are 16 T cell receptor beta chains from one specimen sequenced in a study of a mutant IDH1 vaccine in newly diagnosed glioma. The table came from immunoSEQ multiplex PCR; TCRdb's copy has only in-frame clones and leaves some out. Among roughly 32,000 clones listed, approximately 89% were seen once. Stated time point: week 47, end of study. Vaccine doses each comprised 300 ug of mutant IDH1 20-mer peptide, with topical imiquimod. These TCRs' antigens remain unknown. The sample consisted of PBMCs, taken from a glioma patient whose treatment included an IDH1 peptide vaccine. These receptors were taken from a man aged 40-49 years with glioma.

The V gene is TRBV2, the J gene TRBJ2-2; maybe TRBD1 (5 bases). The germline V gene encodes CDR1 SNHLY and CDR2 FYNNEI. CDR3 length: 13 amino acids. The ends were cut back, 6 bases at V and 3 bases at J, with 8 bases in the middle. The CDR3 DNA sequence: TGTGCCAGCAGAGGACAAGACACCGGGGAGCTGTTTTTT. The encoded protein is CASRGQDTGELFF.

CDR3 region: CSAGNQPQHF. CDR3 in DNA: TGCAGTGCTGGGAATCAGCCCCAGCATTTT. The chain has TRBV20-1 and TRBJ1-5; D uncertain. Germline V gives CDR1 DFQATT, CDR2 SNEGSKA (reference sequence). V was pared by 5 bases and J by 4 bases, with 3 bases between. This CDR3 comprises 10 residues.

The V call is TRBV29-1, the J call TRBJ1-2; D is unclear. Per the germline V gene, CDR1 is SQVTM and CDR2 is ANQGSEA. CDR3 length: 15 residues. V was pared by 2 bases and J by 0 bases, with 13 bases between. In nucleotides, the CDR3 is TGCAGCGTTGAATCTAGCCCTCAAGCTAACTATGGCTACACCTTC. Protein: CSVESSPQANYGYTF.

The rearrangement uses TRBV7-6 and TRBJ1-5; D not resolved. Germline-derived CDR1 and CDR2 are SGHVS and FNYEAQ. Trimming took 5 bases from V and 0 from J, leaving 5 bases between them. This CDR3 region has 13 residues. The CDR3 bases are TGTGCCAGCAGCGCAGATAGCAATCAGCCCCAGCATTTT. Protein: CASSADSNQPQHF.

The CDR3 DNA is TGCAGCGTTGTGAGCAGGGATCACTCTGGGGCCAACGTCCTGACTTTC. It specifies CSVVSRDHSGANVLTF. This chain uses TRBV29-1 with TRBJ2-6; TRBD1 is a possible D gene (5 bases). The germline V gene encodes CDR1 SQVTM and CDR2 ANQGSEA. This CDR3 has 16 amino acids. Trimming left V 4 bases short and J 0 bases short, with 13 bases between.

The gene calls are TRBV21-1 and TRBJ2-6; TRBD1, as called in the table, went unchecked against the DNA. TRBV21-1 is noted as a pseudogene. The CDR3 contains 16 residues. The CDR3 is CASSKALQCGANVLTF. The CDR3 DNA sequence: TGTGCCAGCAGCAAAGCCCTCCAGTGTGGGGCCAACGTCCTGACTTTC.

This clone has only a few counts. V and J are TRBV2 and TRBJ1-5, with D possibly matching TRBD1 (5 bases). The germline CDR1 and CDR2 sequences are SNHLY and FYNNEI. V lost 4 bases and J 7 bases, leaving 11 bases between the germline ends. This CDR3 has 13 amino acids. The CDR3 spells CASSGPWGQPQHF. The CDR3 DNA sequence: TGTGCCAGCAGTGGGCCGTGGGGGCAGCCCCAGCATTTT.

This chain joins TRBV10-3 and TRBJ1-1, with a possible D match to TRBD1 (5 bases). Germline V gene lookup returns CDR1 ENHRY and CDR2 SYGVKD. The CDR3 has 14 residues. V was pared by 3 bases and J by 1 base, with 9 bases between. DNA for the CDR3: TGTGCCATCAGTGATCATACAGGGAACACTGAAGCTTTCTTT. Its protein product is CAISDHTGNTEAFF.

V and J are TRBV5-6 and TRBJ2-5; the D call may be TRBD1 or TRBD2 (5 bases each). CDR3 length: 14 residues. Trimming cost V 4 bases and J 7 bases, with 17 bases left between them. CDR1 is SGHDT, CDR2 YYEEEE, per germline. In nucleotides, the CDR3 is TGTGCCAGCAGCCTTCACGGGGCTGAGGGGACCCAGTACTTC. Amino acid sequence: CASSLHGAEGTQYF. The full variable domain, rest sourced from reference TRBV5-6 and TRBJ2-5, is DAGVTQSPTHLIKTRGQQVTLRCSPKSGHDTVSWYQQALGQGPQFIFQYYEEEERQRGNFPDRFSGHQFPNYSSELNVNALLLGDSALYLCASSLHGAEGTQYFGPGTRLLVL.

The genes are TRBV19 and TRBJ1-5; 7 nucleotides line up with TRBD1. V lost 5 bases, J lost 0 bases, and 16 bases stayed unmatched. Per germline, CDR1 LNHDA and CDR2 SQIVND (reference sequence). This CDR3 comprises 19 residues. The CDR3 nucleotides are TGTGCCAGTAGTTCGAACCCACAGGGGCTCCTTTATAGCAATCAGCCCCAGCATTTT. Its protein product is CASSSNPQGLLYSNQPQHF. Looking up the rest from reference TRBV19 and TRBJ1-5 gives the full variable domain: DGGITQSPKYLFRKEGQNVTLSCEQNLNHDAMYWYRQDPGQGLRLIYYSQIVNDFQKGDIAEGYSVSREKKESFPLTVTSAQKNPTAFYLCASSSNPQGLLYSNQPQHFGDGTRLSIL.

The gene calls are TRBV28 and TRBJ1-2; TRBD1 agrees at 7 bases. This CDR3 is 13 amino acids long. With V trimmed by 5 bases and J by 8 bases, 8 bases remained unmatched. In germline, CDR1 is MDHEN, CDR2 SYDVKM. For the CDR3, the DNA is TGTGCCAGCAGTCCCCGGACAGGCTTAGGCTACACCTTC. Translation gives CASSPRTGLGYTF.

The gene calls are TRBV28 and TRBJ1-5, with TRBD1 matching over 9 bases. Trimming took 5 bases from V and 5 from J; bases not matched to a gene: 10. Germline V gene sequence: CDR1 MDHEN, CDR2 SYDVKM. The CDR3 totals 16 residues. The CDR3 protein is CASSLRTGELYQPQHF. CDR3 sequence (DNA): TGTGCCAGCAGTCTCAGGACAGGGGAACTCTATCAGCCCCAGCATTTT. The whole variable domain, remainder taken from reference TRBV28 and TRBJ1-5, is DVKVTQSSRYLVKRTGEKVFLECVQDMDHENMFWYRQDPGLGLRLIYFSYDVKMKEKGDIPEGYSVSREKKERFSLILESASTNQTSMYLCASSLRTGELYQPQHFGDGTRLSIL.

The chain carries TRBV5-4 and TRBJ2-1, with D perhaps TRBD2 (6 bases). Germline lookup yields CDR1 SGHNT and CDR2 YYREEE (reference sequence). V lost 4 bases, J lost 10 bases, and 21 bases lay in between. The CDR3 totals 15 residues. The CDR3 nucleotides read TGTGCCAGCAGCCTGGGACTGGAACCCCCCCGGGAGCAGTTCTTC. Protein product: CASSLGLEPPREQFF. Based on the CDR3 plus reference TRBV5-4 and TRBJ2-1, the full variable domain is ETGVTQSPTHLIKTRGQQVTLRCSSQSGHNTVSWYQQALGQGPQFIFQYYREEENGRGNFPPRFSGLQFPNYSSELNVNALELDDSALYLCASSLGLEPPREQFFGPGTRLTVL.

V is TRBV29-1 and J is TRBJ1-1, with 8 nucleotides matching TRBD1. Germline loops: CDR1 SQVTM, CDR2 ANQGSEA. V was pared by 6 bases and J by 10 bases, with 7 bases of the junction left unmatched. The CDR3 runs to 11 residues. CDR3 protein: CSVSTGGAAFF. The CDR3 DNA reads as TGCAGCGTCTCCACAGGGGGAGCAGCTTTCTTT.

This chain connects TRBV2 to TRBJ1-2; no reliable D call. V lost 5 bases and J lost 8, with 12 bases in between. Germline CDR1 and CDR2: SNHLY and FYNNEI. The CDR3 spans 12 residues. CDR3 nucleotide sequence: TGTGCCAGCAGTCTGGGTCCGGAAGGCTACACCTTC. Residues: CASSLGPEGYTF.

This sequence joins TRBV7-3 and TRBJ1-1, with D possibly being TRBD1 (6 bases). The CDR3 length is 15 residues. V was shortened by 5 bases and J by 1 base, with 14 bases between the two germline ends. CDR1 is SGHTA and CDR2 is FQGTGA in the germline V gene. CDR3 in amino acids: CASSPSGDPNTEAFF. The CDR3 DNA reads TGTGCCAGCAGCCCCTCAGGGGATCCGAACACTGAAGCTTTCTTT.